These 3 T cell receptor beta chains were sequenced from one sample in a study of T cell clones after liver transplantation. Clones were sequenced by immunoSEQ multiplex PCR, and TCRdb holds only the in-frame ones, with some missing. The top ten hold around 0.83% of the sample, which has some 120,000 clones, 90% seen once. The sample in question was CD4+ T cells from blood, obtained 12 months after liver transplant. The receptors shown here come from a human patient who received a liver transplant. Some T cells here may be from the graft donor.

This chain uses TRBV7-3 with TRBJ2-1; the match to TRBD1 covers 7 bases. With 5 bases clipped from V and 3 bases from J, the junction kept 7 bases outside the gene matches. Germline V gene data show CDR1 as SGHTA and CDR2 as FQGTGA. This CDR3 region has 15 residues. CDR3 region: CASSPQQGFYNEQFF. CDR3 sequence (DNA): TGTGCCAGCAGCCCGCAACAGGGGTTCTACAATGAGCAGTTCTTC.

The chain recombines TRBV6-5 with TRBJ2-7; 7 bases fit TRBD2. Germline CDR1 and CDR2: MNHEY and SVGAGI. The J segment lost 9 bases and the V segment lost 2 bases, leaving 1 base of the junction unmatched. CDR3 length: 11 amino acids. This chain's CDR3 is CASSYGGGQYF. As DNA, the CDR3 is TGTGCCAGCAGTTACGGGGGGGGGCAGTACTTC.

J is TRBJ2-3 and V is TRBV5-6, with 7 positions matching TRBD2. This CDR3 comprises 17 residues. In germline, CDR1 is SGHDT, CDR2 YYEEEE. Trimming cost V 4 bases and J 0 bases; bases outside gene matches: 11. Here the CDR3 reads CASSPYLRGISTDTQYF. In DNA, the CDR3 is TGTGCCAGCAGCCCCTACCTGCGGGGGATCAGCACAGATACGCAGTATTTT.